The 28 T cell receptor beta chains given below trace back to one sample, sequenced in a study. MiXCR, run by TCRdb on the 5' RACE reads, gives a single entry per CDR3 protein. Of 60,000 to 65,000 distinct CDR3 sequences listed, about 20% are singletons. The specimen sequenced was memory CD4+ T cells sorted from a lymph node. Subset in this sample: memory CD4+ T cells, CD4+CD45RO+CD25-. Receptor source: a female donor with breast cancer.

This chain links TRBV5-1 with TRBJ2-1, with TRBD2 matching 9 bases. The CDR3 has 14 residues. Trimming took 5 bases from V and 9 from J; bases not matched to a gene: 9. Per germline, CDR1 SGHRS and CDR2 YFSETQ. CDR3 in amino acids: CASSRAGGPGEQFF. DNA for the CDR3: TGCGCCAGCAGTCGGGCGGGAGGGCCCGGTGAGCAGTTCTTC.

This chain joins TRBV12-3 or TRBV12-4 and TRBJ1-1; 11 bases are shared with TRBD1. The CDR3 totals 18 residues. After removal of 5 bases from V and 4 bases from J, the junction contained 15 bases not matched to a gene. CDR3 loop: CASSPRRGRTGGGTEAFF. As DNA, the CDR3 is TGTGCCAGCAGTCCACGTAGGGGGAGGACAGGGGGCGGCACTGAAGCTTTCTTT.

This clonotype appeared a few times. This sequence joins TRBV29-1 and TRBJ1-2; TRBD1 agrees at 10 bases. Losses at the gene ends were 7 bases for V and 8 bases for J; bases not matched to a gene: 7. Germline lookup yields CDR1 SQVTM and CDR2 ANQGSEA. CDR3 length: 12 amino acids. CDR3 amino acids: CSGMDRGEGYTF. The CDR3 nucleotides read TGCAGCGGGATGGACAGGGGGGAGGGCTACACCTTC. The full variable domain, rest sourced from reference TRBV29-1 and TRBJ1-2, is SAVISQKPSRDICQRGTSLTIQCQVDSQVTMMFWYRQQPGQSLTLIATANQGSEATYESGFVIDKFPISRPNLTFSTLTVSNMSPEDSSIYLCSGMDRGEGYTFGSGTRLTVV.

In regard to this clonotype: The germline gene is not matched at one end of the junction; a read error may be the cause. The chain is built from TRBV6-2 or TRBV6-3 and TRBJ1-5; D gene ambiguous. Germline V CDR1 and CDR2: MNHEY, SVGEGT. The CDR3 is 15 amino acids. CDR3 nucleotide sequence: TGTGCCTGCAGTTACCTAGGGCTTAGCAATCAGCCCCAGCATTTT. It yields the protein CACSYLGLSNQPQHF.

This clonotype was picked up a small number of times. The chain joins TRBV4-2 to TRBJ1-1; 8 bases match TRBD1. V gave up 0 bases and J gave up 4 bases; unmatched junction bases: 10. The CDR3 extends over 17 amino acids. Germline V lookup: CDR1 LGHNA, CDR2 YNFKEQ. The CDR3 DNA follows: TGTGCCAGCAGCCAAGAAGACGCATTAACAGGGGGCACTGAAGCTTTCTTT. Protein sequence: CASSQEDALTGGTEAFF.

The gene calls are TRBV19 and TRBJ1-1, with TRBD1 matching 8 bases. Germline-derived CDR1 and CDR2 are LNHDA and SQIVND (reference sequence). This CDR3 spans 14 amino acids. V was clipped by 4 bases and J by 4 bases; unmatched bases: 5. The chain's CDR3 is CASSSWQGATEAFF. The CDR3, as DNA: TGTGCCAGTAGTAGTTGGCAGGGGGCCACTGAAGCTTTCTTT.

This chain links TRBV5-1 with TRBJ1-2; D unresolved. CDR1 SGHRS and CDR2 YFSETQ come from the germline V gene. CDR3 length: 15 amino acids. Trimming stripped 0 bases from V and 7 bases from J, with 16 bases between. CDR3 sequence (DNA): TGCGCCAGCAGCTTGGATTCATCGGCAGCTAGTGGCTACACCTTC. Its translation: CASSLDSSAASGYTF.

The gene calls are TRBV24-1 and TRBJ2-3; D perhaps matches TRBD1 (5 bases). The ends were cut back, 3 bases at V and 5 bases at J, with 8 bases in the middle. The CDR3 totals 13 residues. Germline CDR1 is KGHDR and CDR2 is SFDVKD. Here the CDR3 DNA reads TGTGCCACCAGTGATCCCCAGGGAGATACGCAGTATTTT. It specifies CATSDPQGDTQYF.

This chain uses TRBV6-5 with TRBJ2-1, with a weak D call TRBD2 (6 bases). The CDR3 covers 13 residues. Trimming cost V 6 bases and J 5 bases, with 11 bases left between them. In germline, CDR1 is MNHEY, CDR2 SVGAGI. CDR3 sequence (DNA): TGTGCCAGCAGGCGGGACTTCAACAATGAGCAGTTCTTC. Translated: CASRRDFNNEQFF.

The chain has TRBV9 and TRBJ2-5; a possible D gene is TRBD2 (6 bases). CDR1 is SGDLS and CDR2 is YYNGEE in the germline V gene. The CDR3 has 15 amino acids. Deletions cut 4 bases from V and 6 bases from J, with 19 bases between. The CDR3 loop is CASSSSALGGKTQYF. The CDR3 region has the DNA TGTGCCAGCAGCAGTTCGGCCCTCGGGGGAAAGACCCAGTACTTC. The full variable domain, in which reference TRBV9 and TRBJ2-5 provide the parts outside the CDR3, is DSGVTQTPKHLITATGQRVTLRCSPRSGDLSVYWYQQSLDQGLQFLIQYYNGEERAKGNILERFSAQQFPDLHSELNLSSLELGDSALYFCASSSSALGGKTQYFGPGTRLLVL.

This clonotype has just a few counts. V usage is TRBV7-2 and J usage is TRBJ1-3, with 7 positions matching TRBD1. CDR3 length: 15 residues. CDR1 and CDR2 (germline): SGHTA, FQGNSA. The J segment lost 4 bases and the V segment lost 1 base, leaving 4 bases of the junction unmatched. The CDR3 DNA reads TGTGCCAGCAGCTTAGAGAAGGGGGCAGGAAACACCATATATTTT. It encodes CASSLEKGAGNTIYF.

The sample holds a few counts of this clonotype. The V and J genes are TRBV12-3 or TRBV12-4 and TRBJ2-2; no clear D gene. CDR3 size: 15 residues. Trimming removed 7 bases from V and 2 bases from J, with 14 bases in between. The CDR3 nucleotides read TGTGCCAGCACCGACGCCGGGTCTAACACCGGGGAGCTGTTTTTT. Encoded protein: CASTDAGSNTGELFF.

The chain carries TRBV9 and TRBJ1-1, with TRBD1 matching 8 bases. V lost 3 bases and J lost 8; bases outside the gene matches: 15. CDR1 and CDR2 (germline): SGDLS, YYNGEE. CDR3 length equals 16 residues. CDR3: CASSDAAGTGRPEAFF. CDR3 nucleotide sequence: TGTGCCAGCAGCGACGCCGCCGGGACAGGTCGTCCGGAAGCTTTCTTT.

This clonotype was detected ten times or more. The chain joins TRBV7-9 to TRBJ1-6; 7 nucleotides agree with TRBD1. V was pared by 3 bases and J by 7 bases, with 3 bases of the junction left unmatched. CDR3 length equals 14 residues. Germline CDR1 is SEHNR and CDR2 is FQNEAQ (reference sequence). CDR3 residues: CASSFGTENSPLHF. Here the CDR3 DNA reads TGTGCCAGCAGCTTCGGGACAGAGAATTCACCCCTCCACTTT. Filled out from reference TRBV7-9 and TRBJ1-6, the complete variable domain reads DTGVSQNPRHKITKRGQNVTFRCDPISEHNRLYWYRQTLGQGPEFLTYFQNEAQLEKSRLLSDRFSAERPKGSFSTLEIQRTEQGDSAMYLCASSFGTENSPLHFGNGTRLTVT.

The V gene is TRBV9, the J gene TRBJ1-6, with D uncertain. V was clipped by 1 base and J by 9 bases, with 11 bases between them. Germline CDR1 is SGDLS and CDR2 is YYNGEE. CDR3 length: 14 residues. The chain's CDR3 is CASSVRVEGSPLHF. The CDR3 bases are TGTGCCAGCAGCGTAAGGGTTGAGGGTTCACCCCTCCACTTT.

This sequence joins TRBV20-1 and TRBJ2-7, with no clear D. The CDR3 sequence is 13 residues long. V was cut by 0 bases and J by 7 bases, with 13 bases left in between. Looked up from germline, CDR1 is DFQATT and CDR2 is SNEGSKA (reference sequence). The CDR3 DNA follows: TGCAGTGCTAGAGACTTAAGCCCTGGGGAGCAGTACTTC. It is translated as CSARDLSPGEQYF.

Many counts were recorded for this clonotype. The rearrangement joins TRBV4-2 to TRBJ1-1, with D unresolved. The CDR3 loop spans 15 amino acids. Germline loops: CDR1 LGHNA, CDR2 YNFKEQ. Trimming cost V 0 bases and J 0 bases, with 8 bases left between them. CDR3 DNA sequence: TGTGCCAGCAGCCAAGATCTCACAGTGAACACTGAAGCTTTCTTT. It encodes CASSQDLTVNTEAFF.

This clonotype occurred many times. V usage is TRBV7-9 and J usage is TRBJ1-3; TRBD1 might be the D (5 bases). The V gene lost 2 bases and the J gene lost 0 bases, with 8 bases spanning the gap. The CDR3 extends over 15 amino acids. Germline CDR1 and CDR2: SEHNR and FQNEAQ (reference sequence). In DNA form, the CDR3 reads TGTGCCAGCAGCTTAAGGGACCCCTCTGGAAACACCATATATTTT. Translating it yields CASSLRDPSGNTIYF.

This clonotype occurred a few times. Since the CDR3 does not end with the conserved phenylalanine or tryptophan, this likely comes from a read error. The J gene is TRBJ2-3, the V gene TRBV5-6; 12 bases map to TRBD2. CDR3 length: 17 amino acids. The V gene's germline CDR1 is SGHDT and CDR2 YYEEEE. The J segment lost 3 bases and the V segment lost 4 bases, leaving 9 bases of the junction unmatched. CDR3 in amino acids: CASSPGTSGWGTDTQYL. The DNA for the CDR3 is TGTGCCAGCAGCCCCGGGACTAGCGGGTGGGGAACAGATACGCAGTATTTA.

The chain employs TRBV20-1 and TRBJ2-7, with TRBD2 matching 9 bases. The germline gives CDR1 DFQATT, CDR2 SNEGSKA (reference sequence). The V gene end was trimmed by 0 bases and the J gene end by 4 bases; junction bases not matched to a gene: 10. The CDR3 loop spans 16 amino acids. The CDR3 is CSARDLGSGSRYEQYF. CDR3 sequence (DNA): TGCAGTGCTAGAGATCTGGGTAGCGGGAGTAGGTACGAGCAGTACTTC.

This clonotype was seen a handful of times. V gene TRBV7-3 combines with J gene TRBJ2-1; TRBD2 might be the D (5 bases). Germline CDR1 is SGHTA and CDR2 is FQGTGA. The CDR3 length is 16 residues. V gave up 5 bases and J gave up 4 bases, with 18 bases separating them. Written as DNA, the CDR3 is TGTGCCAGCAGCCCTACATCCGCGGGTCAGTACAATGAGCAGTTCTTC. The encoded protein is CASSPTSAGQYNEQFF.

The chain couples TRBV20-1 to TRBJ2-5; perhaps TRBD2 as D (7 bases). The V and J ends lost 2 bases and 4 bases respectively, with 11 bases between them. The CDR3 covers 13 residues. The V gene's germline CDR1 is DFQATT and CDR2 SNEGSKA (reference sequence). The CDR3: CSARPRGAETQYF. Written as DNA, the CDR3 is TGCAGTGCTAGACCTCGGGGGGCAGAGACCCAGTACTTC.

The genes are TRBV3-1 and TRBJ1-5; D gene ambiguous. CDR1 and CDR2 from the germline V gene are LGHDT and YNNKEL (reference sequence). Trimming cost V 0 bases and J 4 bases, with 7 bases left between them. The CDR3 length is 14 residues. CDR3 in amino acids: CASSQDYGNQPQHF. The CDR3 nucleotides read TGTGCCAGCAGCCAAGACTACGGTAATCAGCCCCAGCATTTT. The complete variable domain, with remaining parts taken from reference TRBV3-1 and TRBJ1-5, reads DTAVSQTPKYLVTQMGNDKSIKCEQNLGHDTMYWYKQDSKKFLKIMFSYNNKELIINETVPNRFSPKSPDKAHLNLHINSLELGDSAVYFCASSQDYGNQPQHFGDGTRLSIL.

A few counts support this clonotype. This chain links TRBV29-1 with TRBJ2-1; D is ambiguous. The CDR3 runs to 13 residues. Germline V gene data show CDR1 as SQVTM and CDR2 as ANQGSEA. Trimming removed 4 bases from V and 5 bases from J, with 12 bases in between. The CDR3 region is CSVGGFPNNEQFF. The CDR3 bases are TGCAGCGTTGGCGGTTTCCCGAACAATGAGCAGTTCTTC.

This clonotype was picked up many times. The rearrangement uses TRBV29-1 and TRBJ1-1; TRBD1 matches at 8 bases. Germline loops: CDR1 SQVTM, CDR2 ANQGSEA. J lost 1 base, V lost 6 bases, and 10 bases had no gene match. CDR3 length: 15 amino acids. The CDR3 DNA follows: TGCAGCGTCAGCGGGGACAGGAGCGGGAACACTGAAGCTTTCTTT. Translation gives CSVSGDRSGNTEAFF.

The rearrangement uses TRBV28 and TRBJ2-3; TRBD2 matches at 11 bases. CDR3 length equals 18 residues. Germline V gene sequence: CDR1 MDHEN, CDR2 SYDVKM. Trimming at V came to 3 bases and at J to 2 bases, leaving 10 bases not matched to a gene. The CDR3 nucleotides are TGTGCCAGCAGTTTCAACCGCGCTAGCGGGAGGTCCACAGATACGCAGTATTTT. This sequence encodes CASSFNRASGRSTDTQYF.

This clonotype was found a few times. In nucleotides, the CDR3 is TGTGCCAGCAGTTCGGGGGTGGCCAATGAAAAACTGTTTTTT. This gives the protein CASSSGVANEKLFF. The chain links TRBV12-3 or TRBV12-4 to TRBJ1-4; D perhaps matches TRBD1 (5 bases). CDR3 length: 14 amino acids. V was trimmed by 4 bases and J by 5 bases, leaving 11 bases between them.

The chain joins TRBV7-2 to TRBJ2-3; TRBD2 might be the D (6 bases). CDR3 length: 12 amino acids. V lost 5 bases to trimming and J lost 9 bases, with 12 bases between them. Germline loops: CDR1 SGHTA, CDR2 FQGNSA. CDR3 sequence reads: CASSAYSGTQYF. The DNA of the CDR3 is TGTGCCAGCAGCGCTTATAGCGGAACGCAGTATTTT.